This T cell receptor beta chain was sequenced in a study of shared clonotypes between healthy human individuals. It was into CD45RA+ naive and CD45RA-negative memory subsets that the CD4+ cells were split. Method: immunoSEQ multiplex PCR; TCRdb's copy keeps in-frame clones and lacks some. The sample holds about 2 million clones, 95% seen once. CDR1 is SNHLY and CDR2 is FYNNEI in the germline V gene. CDR3 length equals 14 residues. Trimming stripped 2 bases from V and 7 bases from J, with 11 bases between. In this sample, this clone turned up once. Input material: naive CD4+ T cells sorted from blood. Subset given: CD45RA+ positively selected. The V and J genes are TRBV2 and TRBJ1-4; D gene uncertain. The receptor's source is a man between 18 and 35 years old in good health. CDR3 in amino acids: CASSERGDSEKLFF. CDR3 nucleotide sequence: TGTGCCAGCAGTGAACGGGGAGATAGTGAAAAACTGTTTTTT.